This T cell receptor beta chain was found in a study of blood T cell repertoires in COVID-19. Per the study methods: Nucleated cell number was recorded as an estimate derived from reference gene primer amplification. Libraries were prepared by immunoSEQ multiplex PCR; TCRdb keeps only in-frame clonotypes and omits some of them. V, J and clone size are taken as reported in that table, and D and trimming were inferred from the DNA itself. The table includes some 98,000 clones, 82% detected once. The CDR3 contains 15 residues. The germline V gene encodes CDR1 SGHRS and CDR2 YFSETQ. V was pared by 0 bases and J by 5 bases, with 12 bases between.

V is TRBV5-1 and J is TRBJ2-1; TRBD2 is a possible D gene (6 bases). The TCR comes from a man in his 70s with active or convalescent COVID-19. The sample consisted of peripheral blood. Here the CDR3 reads CASSLVGLPNNEQFF. The CDR3 DNA sequence: TGCGCCAGCAGCTTGGTGGGACTGCCAAACAATGAGCAGTTCTTC.